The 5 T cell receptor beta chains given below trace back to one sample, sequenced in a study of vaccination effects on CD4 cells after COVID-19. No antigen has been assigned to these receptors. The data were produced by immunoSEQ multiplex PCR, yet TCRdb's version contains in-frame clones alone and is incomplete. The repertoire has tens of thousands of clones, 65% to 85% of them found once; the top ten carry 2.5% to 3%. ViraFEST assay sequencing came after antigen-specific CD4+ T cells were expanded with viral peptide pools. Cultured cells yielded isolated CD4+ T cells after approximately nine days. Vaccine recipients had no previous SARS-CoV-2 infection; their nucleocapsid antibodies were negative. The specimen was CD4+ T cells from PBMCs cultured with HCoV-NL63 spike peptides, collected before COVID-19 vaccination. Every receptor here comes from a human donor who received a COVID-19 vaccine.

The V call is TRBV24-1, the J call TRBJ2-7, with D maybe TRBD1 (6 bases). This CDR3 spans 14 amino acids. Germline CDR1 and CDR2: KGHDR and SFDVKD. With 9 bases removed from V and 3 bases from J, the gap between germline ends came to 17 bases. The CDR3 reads CATRETGLNYEQYV. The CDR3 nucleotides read TGTGCCACCCGCGAAACAGGGTTGAACTACGAGCAGTACGTC.

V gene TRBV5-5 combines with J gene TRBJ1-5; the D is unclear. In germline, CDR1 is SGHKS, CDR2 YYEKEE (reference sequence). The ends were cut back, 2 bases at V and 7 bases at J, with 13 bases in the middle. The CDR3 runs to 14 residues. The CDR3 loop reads CASSFGKSVQPQHF. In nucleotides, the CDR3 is TGTGCCAGCAGCTTTGGCAAGTCTGTGCAGCCCCAGCATTTT.

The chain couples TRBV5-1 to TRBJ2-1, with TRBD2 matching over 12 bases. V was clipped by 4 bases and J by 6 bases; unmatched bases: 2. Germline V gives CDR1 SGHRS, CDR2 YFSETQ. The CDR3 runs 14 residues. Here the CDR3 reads CASSASGGANEQFF. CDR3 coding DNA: TGCGCCAGCAGCGCTAGCGGGGGGGCCAATGAGCAGTTCTTC.

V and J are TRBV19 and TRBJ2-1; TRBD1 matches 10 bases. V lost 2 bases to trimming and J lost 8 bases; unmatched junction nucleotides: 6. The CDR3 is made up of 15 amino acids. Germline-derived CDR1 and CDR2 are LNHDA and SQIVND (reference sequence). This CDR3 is CASSIRGQGWDEQFF. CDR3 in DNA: TGTGCCAGTAGTATACGGGGACAGGGGTGGGATGAGCAGTTCTTC.

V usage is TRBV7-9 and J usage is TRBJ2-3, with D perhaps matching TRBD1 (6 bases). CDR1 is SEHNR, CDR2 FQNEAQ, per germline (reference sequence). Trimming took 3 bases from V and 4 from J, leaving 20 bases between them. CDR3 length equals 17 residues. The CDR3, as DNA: TGTGCCAGCAGCTTGAGGGGGACACCCCTCCGCCCAGATACGCAGTATTTT. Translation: CASSLRGTPLRPDTQYF.